These T cell receptor beta chains were read from a single sample in a study of CD8+ T cells in alopecia areata. Sequencing used immunoSEQ multiplex PCR; TCRdb keeps in-frame clones, though not all of them. The table has 160,000 or so clones, less than 75% seen once. The sequencing used CD4+ T cells sorted from blood, collected at approximately week 61, from a patient treated with tofacitinib. The receptors were sampled from a human donor with alopecia areata. CDR3s include the opening cysteine and the closing phenylalanine or tryptophan. Fields, in order: V gene, D gene, J gene, clone size, CDR3 protein, CDR3 DNA. A D gene is named only where the DNA matches it firmly. Clone sizes are given selectively: once, few, many, or a class where the clone is expanded.

>TRBV14|-|TRBJ2-2|-
CASSQGAGVGELFF
TGTGCCAGCAGCCAAGGGGCGGGCGTCGGGGAGCTGTTTTTT
>TRBV6-1|TRBD1|TRBJ1-3|-
CASISDRGAGNTIYF
TGTGCCAGCATCTCTGACAGGGGCGCAGGAAACACCATATATTTT
>TRBV10-3|TRBD1|TRBJ2-7|once
CAISPGQGNYEQYF
TGTGCCATCAGCCCGGGACAGGGGAACTACGAGCAGTACTTC
>TRBV9|-|TRBJ2-4|few
CASSVSQTDVAKNIQYF
TGTGCCAGCAGCGTAAGTCAGACTGATGTAGCCAAAAACATTCAGTACTTC
>TRBV6-5|TRBD2|TRBJ2-3|-
CASSYSERGVDTQYF
TGTGCCAGCAGTTACTCTGAGCGGGGGGTGGATACGCAGTATTTT
>TRBV7-9|TRBD1|TRBJ1-2|once
CASSPRTGIGGYTF
TGTGCCAGCAGCCCCAGGACAGGGATAGGTGGCTACACCTTC
>TRBV27|-|TRBJ1-4|-
CASSPSGAGSATNEKLFF
TGTGCCAGCAGTCCCTCCGGGGCGGGTTCCGCAACTAATGAAAAACTGTTTTTT
>TRBV2|TRBD1|TRBJ2-7|few
CASSEVRTGIHEQYF
TGTGCCAGCAGTGAGGTCAGGACAGGGATCCACGAGCAGTACTTC
>TRBV20-1|-|TRBJ2-3|-
CSAGSQYF
TGCAGTGCGGGGTCGCAGTATTTT
>TRBV6-5|TRBD1|TRBJ1-2|few
CASSTWTGSYGYTF
TGTGCCAGCAGTACGTGGACAGGGAGCTATGGCTACACCTTC